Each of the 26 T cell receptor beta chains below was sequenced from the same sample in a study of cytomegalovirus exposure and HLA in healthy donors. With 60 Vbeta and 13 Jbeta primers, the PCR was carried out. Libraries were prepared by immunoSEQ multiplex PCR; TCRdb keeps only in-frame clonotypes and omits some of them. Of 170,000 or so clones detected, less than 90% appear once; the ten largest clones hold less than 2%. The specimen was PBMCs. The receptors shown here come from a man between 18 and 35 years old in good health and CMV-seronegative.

This CDR3 is CASSVAGLTYEQYF. The CDR3 DNA is TGTGCCAGCAGCGTAGCGGGACTGACCTACGAGCAGTACTTC. The chain joins TRBV9 to TRBJ2-5; tentatively, D is TRBD2 (6 bases). The J call may be wrong; the DNA end is better matched by TRBJ2-7. CDR3 length: 14 residues. CDR1 is SGDLS, CDR2 YYNGEE, per germline.

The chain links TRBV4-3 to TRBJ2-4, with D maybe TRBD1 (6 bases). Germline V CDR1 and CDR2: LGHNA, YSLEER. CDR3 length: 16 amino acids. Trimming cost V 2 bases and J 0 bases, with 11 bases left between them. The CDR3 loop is CASSQTTRGAKNIQYF. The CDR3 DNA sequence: TGCGCCAGCAGCCAAACCACCAGGGGAGCCAAAAACATTCAGTACTTC.

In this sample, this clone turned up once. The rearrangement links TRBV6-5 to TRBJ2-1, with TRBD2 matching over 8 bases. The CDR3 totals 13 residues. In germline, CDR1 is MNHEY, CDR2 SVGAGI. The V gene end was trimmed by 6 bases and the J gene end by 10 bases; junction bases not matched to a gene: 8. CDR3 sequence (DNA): TGTGCCAGCAGGGGACTAGTACCTCGGGAGCAGTTCTTC. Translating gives CASRGLVPREQFF.

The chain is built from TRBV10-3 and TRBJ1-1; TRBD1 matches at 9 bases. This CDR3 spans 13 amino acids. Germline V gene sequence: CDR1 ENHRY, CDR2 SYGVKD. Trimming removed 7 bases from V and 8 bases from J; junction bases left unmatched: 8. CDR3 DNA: TGTGCCATCAACTTAGACAGGGGGAACGAAGCTTTCTTT. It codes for CAINLDRGNEAFF.

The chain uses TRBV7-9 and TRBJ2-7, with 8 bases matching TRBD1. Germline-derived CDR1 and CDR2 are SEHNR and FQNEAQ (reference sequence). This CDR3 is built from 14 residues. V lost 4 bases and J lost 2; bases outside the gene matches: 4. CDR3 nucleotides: TGTGCCAGCAGCTGGGGACAGGTTACCTACGAGCAGTACTTC. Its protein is CASSWGQVTYEQYF.

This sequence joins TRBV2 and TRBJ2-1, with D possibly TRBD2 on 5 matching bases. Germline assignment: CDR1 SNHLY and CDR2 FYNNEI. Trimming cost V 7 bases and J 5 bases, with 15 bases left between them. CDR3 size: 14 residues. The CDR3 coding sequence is TGTGCCAGCACGATACAGACTACCAACAATGAGCAGTTCTTC. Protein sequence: CASTIQTTNNEQFF. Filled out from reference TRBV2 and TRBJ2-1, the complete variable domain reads EPEVTQTPSHQVTQMGQEVILRCVPISNHLYFYWYRQILGQKVEFLVSFYNNEISEKSEIFDDQFSVERPDGSNFTLKIRSTKLEDSAMYFCASTIQTTNNEQFFGPGTRLTVL.

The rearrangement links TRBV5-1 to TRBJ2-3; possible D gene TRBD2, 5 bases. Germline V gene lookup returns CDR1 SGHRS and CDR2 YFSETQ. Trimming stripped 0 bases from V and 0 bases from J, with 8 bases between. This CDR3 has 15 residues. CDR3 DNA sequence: TGCGCCAGCAGCTTGGGGGGAGATAGCACAGATACGCAGTATTTT. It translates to CASSLGGDSTDTQYF.

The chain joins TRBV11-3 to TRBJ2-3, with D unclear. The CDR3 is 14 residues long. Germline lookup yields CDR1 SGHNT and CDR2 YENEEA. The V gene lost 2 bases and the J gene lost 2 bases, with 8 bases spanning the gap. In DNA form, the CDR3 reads TGTGCCAGCAGCTTAAGTCGGTTCACAGATACGCAGTATTTT. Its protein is CASSLSRFTDTQYF.

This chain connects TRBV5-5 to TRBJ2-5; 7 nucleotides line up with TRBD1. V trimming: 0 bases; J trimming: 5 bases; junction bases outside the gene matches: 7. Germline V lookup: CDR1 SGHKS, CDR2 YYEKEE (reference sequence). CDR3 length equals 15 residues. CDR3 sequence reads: CASSLGTGLGETQYF. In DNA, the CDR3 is TGTGCCAGCAGCTTGGGGACAGGCCTGGGCGAGACCCAGTACTTC.

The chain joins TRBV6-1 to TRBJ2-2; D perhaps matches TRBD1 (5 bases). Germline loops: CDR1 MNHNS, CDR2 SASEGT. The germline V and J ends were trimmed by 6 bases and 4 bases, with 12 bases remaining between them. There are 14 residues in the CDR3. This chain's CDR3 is CASSQTTATGELFF. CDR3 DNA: TGTGCCAGCAGCCAAACGACAGCCACCGGGGAGCTGTTTTTT.

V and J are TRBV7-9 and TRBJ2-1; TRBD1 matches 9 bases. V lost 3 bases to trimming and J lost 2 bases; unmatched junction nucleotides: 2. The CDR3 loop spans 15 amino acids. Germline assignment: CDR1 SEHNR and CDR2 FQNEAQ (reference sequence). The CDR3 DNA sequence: TGTGCCAGCAGCTTGACAGGGGGTACCTACAATGAGCAGTTCTTC. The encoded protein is CASSLTGGTYNEQFF.

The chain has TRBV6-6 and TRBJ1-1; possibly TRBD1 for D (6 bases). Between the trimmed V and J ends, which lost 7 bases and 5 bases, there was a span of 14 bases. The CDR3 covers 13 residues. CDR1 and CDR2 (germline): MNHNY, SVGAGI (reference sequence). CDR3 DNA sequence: TGTGCCAGCACCCGGGGGGCGGGTACTGAAGCTTTCTTT. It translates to CASTRGAGTEAFF.

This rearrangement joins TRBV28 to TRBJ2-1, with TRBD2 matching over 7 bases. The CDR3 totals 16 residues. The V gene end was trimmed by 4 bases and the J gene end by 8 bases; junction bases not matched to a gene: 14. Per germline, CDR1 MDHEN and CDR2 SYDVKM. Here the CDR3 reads CASSSVAGGSIYEQFF. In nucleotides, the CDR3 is TGTGCCAGCAGTTCGGTCGCAGGCGGGAGTATCTATGAGCAGTTCTTC.

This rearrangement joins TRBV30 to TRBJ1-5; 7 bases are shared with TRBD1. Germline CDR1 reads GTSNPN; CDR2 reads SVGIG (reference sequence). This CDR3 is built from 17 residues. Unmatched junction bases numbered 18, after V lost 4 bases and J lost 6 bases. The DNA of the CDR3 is TGTGCCTGGAAAGGTCCTATAGATGGACAGGCAGGTCAGCCCCAGCATTTT. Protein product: CAWKGPIDGQAGQPQHF.

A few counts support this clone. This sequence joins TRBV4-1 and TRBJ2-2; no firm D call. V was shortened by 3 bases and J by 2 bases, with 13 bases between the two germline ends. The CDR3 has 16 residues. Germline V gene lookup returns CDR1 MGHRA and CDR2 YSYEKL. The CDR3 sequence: CASSHLGVTNTGELFF. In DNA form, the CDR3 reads TGCGCCAGCAGCCATCTCGGAGTGACCAACACCGGGGAGCTGTTTTTT.

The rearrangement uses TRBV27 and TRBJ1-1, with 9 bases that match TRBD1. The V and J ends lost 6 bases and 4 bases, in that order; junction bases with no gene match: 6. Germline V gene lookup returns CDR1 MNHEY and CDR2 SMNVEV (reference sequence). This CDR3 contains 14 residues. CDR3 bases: TGTGCCAGCAGCTCACAGGGGGCTCCCACTGAAGCTTTCTTT. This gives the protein CASSSQGAPTEAFF.

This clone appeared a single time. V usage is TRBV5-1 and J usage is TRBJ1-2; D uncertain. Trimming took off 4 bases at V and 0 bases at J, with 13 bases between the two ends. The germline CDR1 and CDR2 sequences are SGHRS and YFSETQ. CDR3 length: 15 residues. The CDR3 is CASSPPVGANYGYTF. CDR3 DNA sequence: TGCGCCAGCAGCCCCCCCGTGGGAGCTAACTATGGCTACACCTTC.

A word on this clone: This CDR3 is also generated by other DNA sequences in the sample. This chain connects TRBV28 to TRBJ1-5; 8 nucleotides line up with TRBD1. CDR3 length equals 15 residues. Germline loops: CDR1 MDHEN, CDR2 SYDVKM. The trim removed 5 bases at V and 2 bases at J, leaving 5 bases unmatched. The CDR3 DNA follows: TGTGCCAGCAGTCGCACAGGGGGTGGCAATCAGCCCCAGCATTTT. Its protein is CASSRTGGGNQPQHF.

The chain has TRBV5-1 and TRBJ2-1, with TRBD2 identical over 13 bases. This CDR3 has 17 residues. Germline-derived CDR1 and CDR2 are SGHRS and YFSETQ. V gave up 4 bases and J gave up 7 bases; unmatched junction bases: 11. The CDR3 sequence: CASSLSGLAGAQNEQFF. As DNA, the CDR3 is TGCGCCAGCAGCCTCTCCGGACTAGCGGGGGCCCAAAATGAGCAGTTCTTC.

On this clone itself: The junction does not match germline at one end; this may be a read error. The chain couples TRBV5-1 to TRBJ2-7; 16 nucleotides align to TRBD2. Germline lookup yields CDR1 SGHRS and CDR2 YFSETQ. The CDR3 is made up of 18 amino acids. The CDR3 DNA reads TGCGCCAGCAGCGGCTCCGGGACTAGCGGGAGGGCCTCCTCCGAGCAGTACTTC. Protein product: CASSGSGTSGRASSEQYF.

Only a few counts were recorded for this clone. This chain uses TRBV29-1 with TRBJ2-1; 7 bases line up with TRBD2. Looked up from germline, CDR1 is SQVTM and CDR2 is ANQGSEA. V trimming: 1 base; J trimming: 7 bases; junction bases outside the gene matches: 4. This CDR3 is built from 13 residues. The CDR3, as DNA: TGCAGCGTTGAAGGCCGGGGGGTAAATGAGCAGTTCTTC. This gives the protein CSVEGRGVNEQFF.

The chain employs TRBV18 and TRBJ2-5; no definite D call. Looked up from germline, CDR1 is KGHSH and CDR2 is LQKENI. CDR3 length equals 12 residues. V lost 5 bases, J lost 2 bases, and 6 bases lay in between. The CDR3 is CASSGQQETQYF. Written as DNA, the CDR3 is TGTGCCAGCTCAGGCCAGCAAGAGACCCAGTACTTC.

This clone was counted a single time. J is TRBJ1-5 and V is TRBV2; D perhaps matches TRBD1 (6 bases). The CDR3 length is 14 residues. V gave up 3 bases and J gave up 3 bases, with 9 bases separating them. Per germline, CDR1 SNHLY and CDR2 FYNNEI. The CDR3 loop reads CASSDQGFNQPQHF. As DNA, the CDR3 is TGTGCCAGCAGTGACCAGGGGTTCAATCAGCCCCAGCATTTT.

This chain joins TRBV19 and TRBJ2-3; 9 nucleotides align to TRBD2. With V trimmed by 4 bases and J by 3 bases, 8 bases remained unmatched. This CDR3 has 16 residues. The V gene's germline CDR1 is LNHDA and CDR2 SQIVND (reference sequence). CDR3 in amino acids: CASSRGSGRSTDTQYF. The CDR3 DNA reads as TGTGCCAGTAGTAGGGGGAGCGGGAGGTCAACAGATACGCAGTATTTT.

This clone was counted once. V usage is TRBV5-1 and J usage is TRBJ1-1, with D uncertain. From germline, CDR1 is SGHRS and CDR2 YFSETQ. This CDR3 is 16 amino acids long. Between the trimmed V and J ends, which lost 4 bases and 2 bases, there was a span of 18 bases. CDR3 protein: CASSVTPRVVNTEAFF. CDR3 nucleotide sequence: TGCGCCAGCAGCGTAACTCCACGGGTTGTTAACACTGAAGCTTTCTTT.

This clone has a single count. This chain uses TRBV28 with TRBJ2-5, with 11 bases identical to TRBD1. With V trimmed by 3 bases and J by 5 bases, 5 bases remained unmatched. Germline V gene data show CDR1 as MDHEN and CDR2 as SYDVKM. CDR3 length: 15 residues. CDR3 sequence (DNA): TGTGCCAGCAGTTTCTTGGGACAGGGGGGTGAGACCCAGTACTTC. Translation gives CASSFLGQGGETQYF.